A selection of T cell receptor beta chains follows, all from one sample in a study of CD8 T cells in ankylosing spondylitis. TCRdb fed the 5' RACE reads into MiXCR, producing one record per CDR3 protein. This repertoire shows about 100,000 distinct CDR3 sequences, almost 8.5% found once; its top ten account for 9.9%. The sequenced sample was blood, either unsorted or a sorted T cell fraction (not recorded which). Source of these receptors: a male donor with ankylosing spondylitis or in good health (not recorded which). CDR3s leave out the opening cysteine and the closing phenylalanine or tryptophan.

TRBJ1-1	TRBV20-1	SAILTANTEAF
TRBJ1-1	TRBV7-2	ASSSEGRNTEAF
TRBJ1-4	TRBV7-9	ASSPGQGHEKLF
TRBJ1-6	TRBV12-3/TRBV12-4	ASSLAGKNSPLH
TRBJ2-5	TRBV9	ASSAGLAGVTQY
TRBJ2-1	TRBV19	ASSIEVLAGDIKNEQF
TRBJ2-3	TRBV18	ASSPPAGVPRADTQY
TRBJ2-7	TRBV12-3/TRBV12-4	ASSGGGGLYEQY
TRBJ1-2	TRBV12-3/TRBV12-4	ASSPPSPSYGYT
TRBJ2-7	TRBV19	ASSMDRSYEQY
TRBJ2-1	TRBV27	ASSPKAPHNGYNEQF
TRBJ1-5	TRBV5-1	ASSLEGQPQH
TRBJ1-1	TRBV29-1	SVAQGDTEAF
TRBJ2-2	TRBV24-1	ATSDPGHTGELF
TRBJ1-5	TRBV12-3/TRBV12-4	ASSPPGQLINQPQH
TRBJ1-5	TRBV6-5	ASSFLGDREQPQH
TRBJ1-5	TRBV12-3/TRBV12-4	ASSSGRDNQPQH
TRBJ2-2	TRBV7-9	ASSFRGSDGELF
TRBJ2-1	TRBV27	ASSFQQGYNEQF
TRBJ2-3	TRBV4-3	ASSQDPLVSTDTQY
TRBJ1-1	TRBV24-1	ATRGTEAF
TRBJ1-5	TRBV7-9	ASSFVEQPQH
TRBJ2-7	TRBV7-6	ASSSRLAQGGEQY
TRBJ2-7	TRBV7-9	ASSLGGLPSEQY
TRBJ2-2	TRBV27	ASSRPKGSPGELF
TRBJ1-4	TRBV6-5	ASGGLFEKLF
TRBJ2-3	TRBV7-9	ASSERNGGTDTQY
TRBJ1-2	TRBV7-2	AGSLEEGAHGYT
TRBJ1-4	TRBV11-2	ASSSFIEKLF
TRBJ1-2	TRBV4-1	ASSHNTIVPRNGYT
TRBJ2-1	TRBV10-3	AISEGTSGGGEQF
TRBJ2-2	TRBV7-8	ASSQTSGELF